This note documents a single T cell receptor beta chain sequence. Recruited during active infection, patients (from Seattle) were subsequently followed longitudinally. The CDR3 contains 11 residues. In germline, CDR1 is SNHLY, CDR2 FYNNEI. Trimming cost V 2 bases and J 7 bases, with 5 bases left between them. These data come from a study of blood T cell repertoires in COVID-19. Study summary: From T cells, B-cell-depleted T cells, or PBMCs came the material, which was cDNA or gDNA.

Authors' methods: Amplification from reference gene primers served as the basis for estimated nucleated cell counts. Sequenced by immunoSEQ multiplex PCR; TCRdb stores in-frame clones only, minus some. V and J calls plus clone size are reproduced from that table; the DNA served to infer D and trimming. The sample has about 180,000 clones, around four fifths seen once. V usage is TRBV2 and J usage is TRBJ2-5; D is possibly TRBD2 (5 bases). Sequencing input: peripheral blood. This receptor was obtained from a woman in her seventies with COVID-19, enrolled during active disease. The DNA for the CDR3 is TGTGCCAGCAGTGAACGGGGGACCCAGTACTTC. Amino acids: CASSERGTQYF.